These 20 T cell receptor beta chains were sequenced from one sample in a study of neurological immune-mediated disorders. TCRdb re-called the 5' RACE reads through MiXCR, storing one row per CDR3 protein. The data show 50,000 or so distinct CDR3 sequences, around 10% seen once. Specimen: PBMCs. These receptor sequences come from a man aged 60-69 years in good health.

A word on this clonotype: One end of the junction fails to match germline, which may point to a read error. This rearrangement joins TRBV29-1 to TRBJ2-3; 9 bases align to TRBD2. The germline V gene encodes CDR1 SQVTM and CDR2 ANQGSEA. The CDR3 sequence is 14 residues long. Here the CDR3 reads CSVANASGVDTQYF. Written as DNA, the CDR3 is TGCAGCGTCGCAAATGCTAGCGGGGTTGATACACAGTATTTT.

Many counts were recorded for this clonotype. J is TRBJ1-2 and V is TRBV5-1; maybe TRBD1 (6 bases). Germline CDR1 reads SGHRS; CDR2 reads YFSETQ. There are 16 residues in the CDR3. Trimming took 3 bases from V and 4 from J, leaving 19 bases between them. The CDR3 nucleotides are TGCGCCAGCAGCTCCCGTACAGGGAGAGGGTCCTATGGCTACACCTTC. This sequence encodes CASSSRTGRGSYGYTF. Based on the CDR3 plus reference TRBV5-1 and TRBJ1-2, the full variable domain is KAGVTQTPRYLIKTRGQQVTLSCSPISGHRSVSWYQQTPGQGLQFLFEYFSETQRNKGNFPGRFSGRQFSNSRSEMNVSTLELGDSALYLCASSSRTGRGSYGYTFGSGTRLTVV.

At least ten counts were recorded for this clonotype. This chain joins TRBV20-1 and TRBJ1-5; unclear D gene. Germline loops: CDR1 DFQATT, CDR2 SNEGSKA (reference sequence). V lost 0 bases and J 6 bases, leaving 15 bases between the germline ends. CDR3 length: 15 amino acids. The DNA of the CDR3 is TGCAGTGCTAGAGATGGAGTGAGGTTGGGTCAGCCCCAGCATTTT. Protein product: CSARDGVRLGQPQHF.

Details on this clonotype: Since a much larger clone is just one base distant, this may be a read error. The chain is built from TRBV29-1 and TRBJ1-1; D remains unclear. Germline CDR1 is SQVTM and CDR2 is ANQGSEA. V was clipped by 8 bases and J by 4 bases, with 14 bases between them. This CDR3 is built from 12 residues. CDR3 coding DNA: TGCAGCACCGGCGGAGGGATCACTGAAGCTTTCTTT. As protein: CSTGGGITEAFF.

Ten or more counts support this clonotype. The chain links TRBV6-5 to TRBJ2-2; 9 nucleotides line up with TRBD1. V shed 6 bases and J 4 bases; nucleotides not matched to a gene: 6. The length of the CDR3 is 15 residues. Germline lookup yields CDR1 MNHEY and CDR2 SVGAGI. The CDR3 nucleotides read TGTGCCAGCAGATCACAGGGGGCGGTCACCGGGGAGCTGTTTTTT. It is translated as CASRSQGAVTGELFF.

There are many counts of this clonotype. This chain joins TRBV15 and TRBJ2-3; 9 bases agree with TRBD2. The CDR3 loop spans 14 amino acids. The germline CDR1 and CDR2 sequences are LNHNV and YYDKDF (reference sequence). J lost 1 base, V lost 5 bases, and 1 base had no gene match. Here the CDR3 reads CATSASGGTDTQYF. CDR3 DNA sequence: TGTGCCACCAGCGCTAGCGGGGGCACAGATACGCAGTATTTT.

This clonotype was observed many times. The chain recombines TRBV6-5 with TRBJ2-6, with D unclear. This CDR3 contains 17 residues. V lost 6 bases, J lost 0 bases, and 15 bases lay in between. Germline-derived CDR1 and CDR2 are MNHEY and SVGAGI. The CDR3 loop reads CASRRRTSFSGANVLTF. CDR3 coding DNA: TGTGCCAGCAGGCGCCGGACGAGTTTCTCTGGGGCCAACGTCCTGACTTTC.

This clonotype was detected a few times. The junction does not match germline at one end; this may be a read error. The chain is built from TRBV5-1 and TRBJ1-1; a possible D gene is TRBD1 (5 bases). This CDR3 is 14 amino acids long. Germline values: CDR1 SGHRS, CDR2 YFSETQ. The CDR3 nucleotides are TGCGCCAGCAGCTTGGCCGGGACGGAGGTGAATTGGGTCTTT. Translating it yields CASSLAGTEVNWVF.

The rearrangement links TRBV6-1 to TRBJ1-1; 8 bases align to TRBD1. Trimming cost V 6 bases and J 6 bases; bases outside gene matches: 6. CDR1 is MNHNS and CDR2 is SASEGT in the germline V gene. The CDR3 has 13 residues. The CDR3: CASSRGQGAEAFF. The CDR3 nucleotides are TGTGCCAGCAGCAGGGGGCAAGGGGCTGAAGCTTTCTTT.

Many counts were recorded for this clonotype. The V call is TRBV7-2, the J call TRBJ2-5, with 11 bases identical to TRBD2. V shed 3 bases, J shed 2 bases, and the junction held 2 bases outside the gene matches. Germline CDR1 and CDR2: SGHTA and FQGNSA. The length of the CDR3 is 15 residues. This chain's CDR3 is CASSFLAGGQETQYF. For the CDR3, the DNA is TGTGCCAGCAGCTTTCTAGCGGGGGGTCAAGAGACCCAGTACTTC.

This clonotype was counted many times. CDR3 amino acids: CASSLGPTRETQYF. As DNA, the CDR3 is TGTGCCAGCAGCTTAGGACCCACCAGGGAGACCCAGTACTTC. This chain joins TRBV11-2 and TRBJ2-5; D uncertain. The CDR3 loop spans 14 amino acids. Trimming cost V 1 base and J 5 bases, with 11 bases left between them. CDR1 is SGHAT, CDR2 FQNNGV, per germline.

The chain is built from TRBV4-1 and TRBJ1-2, with D possibly TRBD1 on 5 matching bases. The CDR3 has 14 amino acids. Germline V gene data show CDR1 as MGHRA and CDR2 as YSYEKL. Trimming took 3 bases from V and 4 from J, leaving 12 bases between them. The CDR3 spells CASSHEGRGYGYTF. The CDR3 coding sequence is TGCGCCAGCAGCCACGAAGGAAGGGGCTATGGCTACACCTTC.

Concerning this clonotype: Just one base apart from a much larger clone, this may be a read error. The chain has TRBV29-1 and TRBJ1-2, with D unclear. V dropped 1 base and J dropped 2 bases, with 8 bases sitting between them. Germline-derived CDR1 and CDR2 are SQVTM and ANQGSEA. This CDR3 is 13 amino acids long. CDR3 region: CSVEGHGNYGYTF. The CDR3 coding sequence is TGCAGCGTTGAAGGCCACGGGAACTATGGCTACACCTTC.

This clonotype was recorded many times. The gene calls are TRBV9 and TRBJ2-5, with 10 bases that match TRBD2. CDR1 is SGDLS, CDR2 YYNGEE, per germline. CDR3 size: 15 residues. Germline trimming cut 4 bases from V and 2 bases from J; bases unmatched to any gene: 5. The CDR3, as DNA: TGTGCCAGCAGCCCTAGCGGGGGATTACAAGAGACCCAGTACTTC. Amino acids: CASSPSGGLQETQYF.

For this clonotype: At one of its ends the junction is not consistent with the germline gene, which may arise from a read error. J is TRBJ1-1 and V is TRBV20-1; the D gene is possibly TRBD1 (5 bases). CDR1 DFQATT and CDR2 SNEGSKA come from the germline V gene (reference sequence). The CDR3 has 14 residues. Written as DNA, the CDR3 is TGCAGTGTTAGACCTGCAGGGAAAGACACTGAAGCTTTCTTT. It is translated as CSVRPAGKDTEAFF.

This clonotype was observed at least ten times. V and J are TRBV6-6 and TRBJ1-5; D might be TRBD1 (5 bases). The CDR3 extends over 19 amino acids. Trimming shortened V by 2 bases and J by 4 bases, and 24 bases separated the two germline ends. Germline CDR1 is MNHNY and CDR2 is SVGAGI (reference sequence). Here the CDR3 reads CASSYPTDDSVTVNQPQHF. The DNA of the CDR3 is TGTGCCAGCAGTTACCCGACTGATGACAGCGTAACCGTTAATCAGCCCCAGCATTTT.

This clonotype was found many times. This sequence joins TRBV5-6 and TRBJ1-1; 9 nucleotides match TRBD1. The CDR3 has 13 residues. V shed 4 bases and J 6 bases; nucleotides not matched to a gene: 4. Germline V gene sequence: CDR1 SGHDT, CDR2 YYEEEE. The CDR3 is CASSRTGVPEAFF. The CDR3 coding sequence is TGTGCCAGCAGCCGGACAGGGGTCCCTGAAGCTTTCTTT.

This clonotype was seen at least ten times. V usage is TRBV6-6 and J usage is TRBJ2-1; a possible D gene is TRBD1 (6 bases). Germline values: CDR1 MNHNY, CDR2 SVGAGI (reference sequence). The CDR3 loop spans 14 amino acids. The V gene lost 6 bases and the J gene lost 7 bases, with 16 bases spanning the gap. DNA for the CDR3: TGTGCCAGCAGGCGAAACAGGGATACGAATGAGCAGTTCTTC. Its protein product is CASRRNRDTNEQFF.

In its sample, this clonotype was seen many times. The V call is TRBV20-1, the J call TRBJ2-7; maybe TRBD2 (6 bases). Germline V gene lookup returns CDR1 DFQATT and CDR2 SNEGSKA (reference sequence). Deletions cut 0 bases from V and 5 bases from J, with 14 bases between. The CDR3 loop spans 14 amino acids. The CDR3 loop is CSARDRVRGDEQYF. In DNA, the CDR3 is TGCAGTGCTAGAGATCGGGTGCGGGGAGACGAGCAGTACTTC.

Many counts were recorded for this clonotype. V and J are TRBV10-3 and TRBJ2-1; 8 bases are a match to TRBD2. J gave up 0 bases and V 6 bases, and 13 bases lay outside the gene matches. The CDR3 is made up of 18 amino acids. Germline CDR1 and CDR2: ENHRY and SYGVKD. The CDR3 sequence is CAIRGDSGALNSYNEQFF. CDR3 sequence (DNA): TGTGCCATCAGGGGTGATAGCGGGGCCCTAAACTCCTACAATGAGCAGTTCTTC.